The 21 T cell receptor beta chains reported below all come from one sample, sequenced in a study of response to subunit inactivated influenza vaccine. Each CDR3 protein gets one entry after TCRdb re-called the RT-PCR reads with MiXCR. This table holds about 570,000 distinct CDR3 sequences, about 11% found once. The source was PBMCs from blood, collected on the day of vaccination. Receptors were obtained from a man in his forties or fifties who received an inactivated influenza vaccine.

The rearrangement links TRBV6-1 to TRBJ2-6; 8 bases agree with TRBD1. Per germline, CDR1 MNHNS and CDR2 SASEGT. The V gene end was trimmed by 5 bases and the J gene end by 0 bases; junction bases not matched to a gene: 3. The CDR3 length is 16 residues. In DNA form, the CDR3 reads TGTGCCAGCAGTCAGACAGGGGTCTCTGGGGCCAACGTCCTGACTTTC. Its translation: CASSQTGVSGANVLTF.

The CDR3 DNA is TGCAGTGCTAGAACACAGGGAGGGGAGACCCAGTACTTC. Protein: CSARTQGGETQYF. The V and J genes are TRBV20-1 and TRBJ2-5; maybe TRBD2 (7 bases). The germline V gene encodes CDR1 DFQATT and CDR2 SNEGSKA (reference sequence). This CDR3 comprises 13 residues. V lost 2 bases and J lost 5, with 12 bases in between.

This clonotype was recorded a few times. J is TRBJ2-3 and V is TRBV5-6; D gene ambiguous. Germline V lookup: CDR1 SGHDT, CDR2 YYEEEE. V lost 3 bases and J 4 bases, leaving 9 bases between the germline ends. This CDR3 spans 13 amino acids. The CDR3 loop reads CASSSRRSDTQYF. In nucleotides, the CDR3 is TGTGCCAGCAGCTCCCGGCGGTCAGATACGCAGTATTTT.

The chain is built from TRBV5-1 and TRBJ2-5, with 10 positions matching TRBD1. Looked up from germline, CDR1 is SGHRS and CDR2 is YFSETQ. The length of the CDR3 is 15 residues. Trimming removed 4 bases from V and 4 bases from J; junction bases left unmatched: 7. CDR3 in amino acids: CASSAGGTGVETQYF. In nucleotides, the CDR3 is TGCGCCAGCAGCGCTGGTGGGACAGGGGTAGAGACCCAGTACTTC.

This clonotype was recorded at least ten times. This rearrangement joins TRBV7-2 to TRBJ2-7, with unresolved D. V lost 8 bases, J lost 3 bases, and 17 bases lay in between. Germline V gives CDR1 SGHTA, CDR2 FQGNSA. There are 14 residues in the CDR3. The DNA of the CDR3 is TGTGCCAGCGCCAAAGGTGGGGTCCGCTACGAGCAGTACTTC. This sequence encodes CASAKGGVRYEQYF.

This clonotype showed up many times. The chain combines TRBV7-2 with TRBJ2-3, with D possibly being TRBD1 (6 bases). Germline lookup yields CDR1 SGHTA and CDR2 FQGNSA. V was trimmed by 6 bases and J by 1 base, leaving 8 bases between them. CDR3 length: 13 amino acids. The DNA for the CDR3 is TGTGCCAGCAGAGCAGGGGGCACAGATACGCAGTATTTT. Residues: CASRAGGTDTQYF.

CDR3 DNA sequence: TGCAGCGTGGCACTAGCGGGGGGTTTGGAGACCCAGTACTTC. This codes for CSVALAGGLETQYF. The chain links TRBV29-1 to TRBJ2-5; 12 nucleotides match TRBD2. The trim removed 6 bases at V and 5 bases at J, leaving 7 bases unmatched. Germline V lookup: CDR1 SQVTM, CDR2 ANQGSEA. The CDR3 runs 14 residues.

There are a few counts of this clonotype. The V and J genes are TRBV29-1 and TRBJ2-6; D remains unclear. Germline V gives CDR1 SQVTM, CDR2 ANQGSEA. This CDR3 is built from 15 residues. V dropped 2 bases and J dropped 3 bases, with 11 bases sitting between them. The CDR3 nucleotides read TGCAGCGTTGAACTTCCCGTGGTTGGGGCCAACGTCCTGACTTTC. It translates to CSVELPVVGANVLTF.

This chain uses TRBV27 with TRBJ2-2; D may correspond to TRBD1 or TRBD2 (5 bases each). The CDR3 loop spans 14 amino acids. CDR1 is MNHEY, CDR2 SMNVEV, per germline (reference sequence). V was clipped by 10 bases and J by 4 bases, with 16 bases between them. This CDR3 reads CATSGDRFTGELFF. The DNA for the CDR3 is TGTGCCACCTCCGGGGACCGATTCACCGGGGAGCTGTTTTTT.

This clonotype has a count of ten or more. The chain employs TRBV11-2 and TRBJ2-3; 12 bases line up with TRBD2. The CDR3 totals 18 residues. Unmatched junction bases numbered 13, after V lost 5 bases and J lost 4 bases. The V gene's germline CDR1 is SGHAT and CDR2 FQNNGV. CDR3 sequence: CASSPRSSLAGGPDTQYF. In DNA, the CDR3 is TGTGCCAGCAGCCCACGGTCTAGTCTAGCGGGGGGGCCAGATACGCAGTATTTT.

This clonotype has just a few counts. This rearrangement joins TRBV29-1 to TRBJ1-1; no definite D call. The CDR3 runs 13 residues. Looked up from germline, CDR1 is SQVTM and CDR2 is ANQGSEA. V lost 4 bases to trimming and J lost 5 bases, with 14 bases between them. The CDR3 protein is CSVGHPIRTEAFF. The CDR3, as DNA: TGCAGCGTTGGACACCCTATACGGACTGAAGCTTTCTTT.

A few counts support this clonotype. The chain carries TRBV15 and TRBJ2-2; D is perhaps TRBD1 or TRBD2 (5 bases each). This CDR3 comprises 14 residues. Germline V gene data show CDR1 as LNHNV and CDR2 as YYDKDF (reference sequence). The ends were cut back, 6 bases at V and 1 base at J, with 9 bases in the middle. CDR3 loop: CATRTTGNTGELFF. The CDR3 coding sequence is TGTGCCACCAGGACTACAGGGAACACCGGGGAGCTGTTTTTT.

The table lists this clonotype with a few counts. This rearrangement joins TRBV6-1 to TRBJ1-1, with 9 bases lining up with TRBD1. The CDR3 consists of 14 residues. Germline CDR1 and CDR2: MNHNS and SASEGT. The trim removed 5 bases at V and 3 bases at J, leaving 4 bases unmatched. In DNA form, the CDR3 reads TGTGCCAGCAGTACAGGGGGCTTGGACACTGAAGCTTTCTTT. Translating gives CASSTGGLDTEAFF.

This clonotype has just a few counts. V gene TRBV18 combines with J gene TRBJ2-2, with unresolved D. The CDR3 sequence is 14 residues long. Germline V gene sequence: CDR1 KGHSH, CDR2 LQKENI. Trimming shortened V by 1 base and J by 1 base, and 4 bases separated the two germline ends. DNA for the CDR3: TGTGCCAGCTCACCACTACAGAACACCGGGGAGCTGTTTTTT. The encoded protein is CASSPLQNTGELFF.

This clonotype was detected ten times or more. The chain links TRBV28 to TRBJ2-7; D might be TRBD1 or TRBD2, each matching 6 bases. Per germline, CDR1 MDHEN and CDR2 SYDVKM. The CDR3 spans 16 residues. V was cut by 4 bases and J by 6 bases, with 22 bases left in between. DNA of the CDR3: TGTGCCAGCAGTTCGATGTCGTTTTGGGGGGCTGGCGAGCAGTACTTC. It encodes CASSSMSFWGAGEQYF.

V and J are TRBV5-1 and TRBJ2-1; tentative D call: TRBD1 (5 bases). V lost 1 base, J lost 5 bases, and 10 bases lay in between. Germline CDR1 and CDR2: SGHRS and YFSETQ. The CDR3 sequence is 14 residues long. The CDR3, as DNA: TGCGCCAGCAGCTTGTTCCAGGGCAACAATGAGCAGTTCTTC. Its translation is CASSLFQGNNEQFF.

This clonotype was detected ten times or more. The chain recombines TRBV6-2 or TRBV6-3 with TRBJ2-2, with TRBD2 matching over 10 bases. Trimming took 2 bases from V and 5 from J; bases not matched to a gene: 11. This CDR3 has 18 residues. The V gene's germline CDR1 is MNHEY and CDR2 SVGEGT. The CDR3 here is CASSYGLSSGRNTGELFF. The CDR3 DNA follows: TGTGCCAGCAGTTACGGTCTGTCTAGCGGGAGAAATACCGGGGAGCTGTTTTTT.

The V gene is TRBV6-2 or TRBV6-3, the J gene TRBJ2-7; D tentatively reads TRBD1 or TRBD2 (5 bases each). The CDR3 is 13 amino acids. V dropped 6 bases and J dropped 5 bases, with 14 bases sitting between them. The germline CDR1 and CDR2 sequences are MNHEY and SVGEGT. The CDR3 nucleotides read TGTGCCAGCAGCCCACGGGGCATCGACGAGCAGTACTTC. Its protein product is CASSPRGIDEQYF.

This clonotype was seen more than once but under ten times. This rearrangement joins TRBV6-1 to TRBJ2-6; no firm D call. The CDR3 has 14 residues. Trimming pared 8 bases from V and 1 base from J, leaving 9 bases between. Germline CDR1 and CDR2: MNHNS and SASEGT. CDR3 coding DNA: TGTGCCAGCGGGGTATTTTCTGGGGCCAACGTCCTGACTTTC. Translation: CASGVFSGANVLTF.

This clonotype was picked up many times. The rearrangement joins TRBV29-1 to TRBJ2-5; D may be TRBD1 or TRBD2 (7 bases each). Germline CDR1 reads SQVTM; CDR2 reads ANQGSEA. Trimming pared 6 bases from V and 7 bases from J, leaving 18 bases between. CDR3 size: 13 residues. CDR3 residues: CSVHTGEGVTQYF. The DNA of the CDR3 is TGCAGCGTCCACACAGGGGAGGGTGTGACCCAGTACTTC.

Remarks on this clonotype: A much larger clone sits a single nucleotide away, making a read error possible. The V call is TRBV10-3, the J call TRBJ2-7; the match to TRBD1 covers 9 bases. The V gene's germline CDR1 is ENHRY and CDR2 SYGVKD. CDR3 length: 16 residues. V lost 4 bases and J lost 0; bases outside the gene matches: 7. As DNA, the CDR3 is TGTGCCATCAGTGGCTGGGACAGGGAGAGCTCCTACGAGCAGTACTTC. Its protein is CAISGWDRESSYEQYF.